These 9 T cell receptor beta chains came from one sample sequenced in a study of T-cell reconstitution after alpha-beta-depleted transplantation in children. Construction of the TCRbeta library involved unique molecular identifiers. TCRdb fed the PCR reads into MiXCR, producing one record per CDR3 protein. The table records roughly 500,000 distinct CDR3 sequences, around 12% of them present only once. This specimen consisted of PBMCs from the stem cell graft donor, obtained from the stem cell graft. Every receptor here comes from a human donor who donated a stem cell graft to a child with combined immunodeficiency.

This clonotype was detected a few times. The chain is built from TRBV25-1 and TRBJ2-4; D remains ambiguous. The CDR3 length is 13 residues. Germline-derived CDR1 and CDR2 are MGHDK and SYGVNS. The V and J ends lost 4 bases and 5 bases respectively, with 9 bases between them. The CDR3 loop reads CASSAPYENIQYF. The CDR3 DNA follows: TGTGCCAGCAGTGCGCCCTACGAAAACATTCAGTACTTC.

The chain joins TRBV7-9 to TRBJ2-1, with D unclear. V was clipped by 1 base and J by 9 bases, with 13 bases between them. Germline loops: CDR1 SEHNR, CDR2 FQNEAQ (reference sequence). The CDR3 sequence is 14 residues long. The CDR3 protein is CASSLGRLNGEQFF. The CDR3 region has the DNA TGTGCCAGCAGCTTAGGCAGGTTGAATGGTGAGCAGTTCTTC. Drawing the rest from reference TRBV7-9 and TRBJ2-1, the complete variable domain is DTGVSQNPRHKITKRGQNVTFRCDPISEHNRLYWYRQTLGQGPEFLTYFQNEAQLEKSRLLSDRFSAERPKGSFSTLEIQRTEQGDSAMYLCASSLGRLNGEQFFGPGTRLTVL.

This clonotype appeared a few times. This rearrangement joins TRBV24-1 to TRBJ1-2, with D maybe TRBD1 (6 bases). Trimming removed 4 bases from V and 4 bases from J, with 12 bases in between. Germline V gene data show CDR1 as KGHDR and CDR2 as SFDVKD. CDR3 length: 14 residues. The CDR3 DNA reads TGTGCCACCAGTGAAGGCGACAGGAGCTATGGCTACACCTTC. Amino acid sequence: CATSEGDRSYGYTF.

This clonotype showed up just a few times. The V gene is TRBV5-5, the J gene TRBJ1-1; TRBD1 matches at 7 bases. Germline CDR1 is SGHKS and CDR2 is YYEKEE (reference sequence). CDR3 length equals 15 residues. J lost 1 base, V lost 2 bases, and 5 bases had no gene match. This CDR3 is CASSLYRGSNTEAFF. The DNA for the CDR3 is TGTGCCAGCAGCTTATACAGGGGTTCGAACACTGAAGCTTTCTTT.

The rearrangement uses TRBV4-3 and TRBJ2-4, with D possibly called TRBD1 or TRBD2 (5 bases each). Trimming stripped 3 bases from V and 8 bases from J, with 20 bases between. Germline CDR1 and CDR2: LGHNA and YSLEER. The CDR3 totals 16 residues. CDR3 sequence reads: CASSQDTRGREYIQYF. CDR3 in DNA: TGCGCCAGCAGCCAGGATACTAGGGGCCGCGAGTACATTCAGTACTTC.

The V gene is TRBV5-1, the J gene TRBJ1-6; D not certain. The V end was cut by 6 bases, the J end by 5 bases, with 12 bases between. CDR3 length equals 14 residues. Germline CDR1 SGHRS, CDR2 YFSETQ. For the CDR3, the DNA is TGCGCCAGCAACTCGGGAAAGGATAATTCACCCCTCCACTTT. Its translation: CASNSGKDNSPLHF.

The rearrangement links TRBV6-2 or TRBV6-3 to TRBJ2-7; perhaps TRBD1 as D (6 bases). The germline V gene has CDR1 MNHEY and CDR2 SVGEGT. V shed 0 bases and J shed 2 bases, with 17 bases lying between them. CDR3 length: 17 residues. This CDR3 is CASSYSRQATIPYEQYF. The CDR3 nucleotides read TGTGCCAGCAGTTACTCTCGACAGGCTACAATACCCTACGAGCAGTACTTC.

This clonotype was counted many times. The V call is TRBV4-2, the J call TRBJ1-3; TRBD1 is a possible D gene (6 bases). Germline V lookup: CDR1 LGHNA, CDR2 YNFKEQ. This CDR3 has 15 amino acids. V lost 3 bases and J lost 4, with 13 bases in between. The CDR3 protein is CASSHSGQTGNTIYF. CDR3 in DNA: TGTGCCAGCAGCCATTCCGGACAGACAGGAAACACCATATATTTT.

This clonotype was seen only a few times. The chain carries TRBV20-1 and TRBJ2-5; a weak D match, TRBD2 (5 bases). This CDR3 is built from 12 residues. The ends were cut back, 4 bases at V and 2 bases at J, with 8 bases in the middle. Germline values: CDR1 DFQATT, CDR2 SNEGSKA (reference sequence). The CDR3 DNA is TGCAGTGCTATTCGGGGTCAAGAGACCCAGTACTTC. It is translated as CSAIRGQETQYF.